These 3 T cell receptor beta chains share one sample of origin, sequenced in a study of shared clonotypes between healthy human individuals. Data came from immunoSEQ multiplex PCR; TCRdb stores just in-frame clones and leaves some out. Among approximately 530,000 clones listed, approximately 95% were seen once. Sample: naive CD4+ T cells sorted from blood. Sample subset: CD45RA+ positively selected. These receptors originate from a young woman in good health.

The chain employs TRBV2 and TRBJ2-7, with 10 bases matching TRBD2. Trimming took 6 bases from V and 2 from J; bases not matched to a gene: 4. The CDR3 sequence is 14 residues long. From germline, CDR1 is SNHLY and CDR2 FYNNEI. The CDR3 loop is CASSESGRAYEQYF. CDR3 bases: TGTGCCAGCAGCGAGAGCGGGAGGGCCTACGAGCAGTACTTC.

This chain uses TRBV10-3 with TRBJ1-5; D remains unclear. The ends were cut back, 11 bases at V and 0 bases at J, with 14 bases in the middle. This CDR3 comprises 14 residues. Germline CDR1 is ENHRY and CDR2 is SYGVKD. The DNA of the CDR3 is TGTGCCGCGACTGATGTATATAGCAATCAGCCCCAGCATTTT. Amino acid sequence: CAATDVYSNQPQHF.

This clone occurred once. The chain employs TRBV4-1 and TRBJ2-7; 9 bases are shared with TRBD1. V was clipped by 3 bases and J by 6 bases; unmatched bases: 12. Germline V gene lookup returns CDR1 MGHRA and CDR2 YSYEKL. The CDR3 sequence is 16 residues long. The CDR3 nucleotides read TGCGCCAGCAGCCACAACGCCGACAGGGGGATAGGCGAGCAGTACTTC. Its protein is CASSHNADRGIGEQYF.